This T cell receptor (beta chain) is from a study of T cell responses to AZD1222 COVID-19 vaccine. Study as a whole: Pooled in the analysis were second doses at about 4 or about 12 weeks. Broader study findings: In all cases, repertoires were sampled only after the peak T cell response. Donors in the cohort were predominantly white British and more often female, and clonal diversity was possibly underestimated. Only six AZD1222 recipients tested seropositive at baseline.

Germline CDR1 reads KGHDR; CDR2 reads SFDVKD. The CDR3 is made up of 15 amino acids. V dropped 4 bases and J dropped 6 bases, with 14 bases sitting between them. Sequenced by immunoSEQ multiplex PCR; TCRdb stores in-frame clones only, minus some. The table lists roughly 100,000 clones, over 85% of them singletons. As regards this clone: The target antigen is unknown.

Sequencing used peripheral blood, obtained on day 0 of AZD1222 vaccination. This chain joins TRBV24-1 and TRBJ2-2, with TRBD1 as a possible D gene (5 bases). This TCR was recovered from an adult in good health. DNA for the CDR3: TGTGCCACCAGTGAACCAAACAGGACCCCCGGGGAGCTGTTTTTT. Protein product: CATSEPNRTPGELFF.